The 15 T cell receptor beta chains reported below all come from one sample, sequenced in a study of cytomegalovirus exposure and HLA in healthy donors (dated by TCRdb to the late 2010s). The protocol used for the library was the immunoSEQ multiplex PCR assay. For the multiplex PCR, a mixture combining 60 forward primers for TCR Vbeta segments and 13 reverse primers for TCR Jbeta segments was used. TCRdb took this table from immuneACCESS and kept in-frame rearrangements with V and J called. Such tables lack part of the clones; where checked against another copy, unresolved V genes explain under half of the gap, and the rest is unexplained. The sample table contains 150,000 to 200,000 clones; only one count was recorded for around 77% of them. 1.5% to 2% of the sample comes from the top ten. Sequencing was carried out using PBMCs. The source of these receptors is a woman in her 30s in good health and CMV-seronegative.

This clone appeared a single time. DNA of the CDR3: TGTGCCAGCAGTTACTACCGGGACAGGGGATTTCATGGCTACACCTTC. Translation gives CASSYYRDRGFHGYTF. This chain uses TRBV6-5 with TRBJ1-2; TRBD1 matches at 10 bases. The V gene end was trimmed by 1 base and the J gene end by 6 bases; junction bases not matched to a gene: 8. The CDR3 has 16 amino acids. Germline V lookup: CDR1 MNHEY, CDR2 SVGAGI.

This rearrangement joins TRBV28 to TRBJ2-7, with 9 nucleotides matching TRBD1. The CDR3 covers 15 residues. The germline V gene has CDR1 MDHEN and CDR2 SYDVKM. The J segment lost 5 bases and the V segment lost 3 bases, leaving 8 bases of the junction unmatched. CDR3 protein: CASSFVGTGWNEQYF. The CDR3 bases are TGTGCCAGCAGTTTTGTGGGGACAGGGTGGAACGAGCAGTACTTC.

This sequence joins TRBV19 and TRBJ1-2; tentatively, D is TRBD1 (5 bases). Trimming cost V 5 bases and J 10 bases, with 14 bases left between them. Germline V gene sequence: CDR1 LNHDA, CDR2 SQIVND (reference sequence). The CDR3 covers 12 residues. The CDR3 nucleotides read TGTGCCAGTAGTCCTCTGGGGCACTCCTACACCTTC. It yields the protein CASSPLGHSYTF.

Points on this clone: The sample contains more than one DNA sequence encoding this CDR3. This chain uses TRBV9 with TRBJ1-2; no definite D call. CDR1 SGDLS and CDR2 YYNGEE come from the germline V gene. V lost 0 bases and J lost 3, with 6 bases in between. This CDR3 is 13 amino acids long. CDR3: CASSVDSHYGYTF. The CDR3 bases are TGTGCCAGCAGCGTAGACTCCCACTATGGCTACACCTTC.

In this sample, this clone turned up a few times. The chain carries TRBV29-1 and TRBJ2-7; tentatively, D is TRBD2 (6 bases). Germline-derived CDR1 and CDR2 are SQVTM and ANQGSEA. V was pared by 7 bases and J by 3 bases, with 16 bases between. The CDR3 is 13 residues long. The DNA of the CDR3 is TGCAGCGCTGGGGACTCCTCGGACTACGAGCAGTACTTC. This translates into CSAGDSSDYEQYF.

This sequence joins TRBV10-3 and TRBJ1-5, with TRBD1 identical over 11 bases. The V segment lost 6 bases and the J segment 0 bases; nucleotides outside the gene matches: 10. This CDR3 comprises 18 residues. Germline values: CDR1 ENHRY, CDR2 SYGVKD. CDR3 protein: CAISDRDRGDYSNQPQHF. The DNA for the CDR3 is TGTGCCATCAGCGACCGGGACAGGGGGGACTATAGCAATCAGCCCCAGCATTTT.

The genes are TRBV12-5 and TRBJ2-3, with TRBD2 identical over 10 bases. The germline CDR1 and CDR2 sequences are LGHNT and FRNRAP. The CDR3 loop spans 16 amino acids. The V and J ends lost 1 base and 5 bases, in that order; junction bases with no gene match: 6. CDR3 bases: TGTGCTAGTGGTTTGGGACTAGCGGGTGGGTTAGATACGCAGTATTTT. Translated, it gives CASGLGLAGGLDTQYF.

This clone was observed a few times. The chain has TRBV4-1 and TRBJ2-2; 9 bases agree with TRBD2. Germline-derived CDR1 and CDR2 are MGHRA and YSYEKL. The CDR3 contains 21 residues. Trimming removed 0 bases from V and 5 bases from J; junction bases left unmatched: 19. CDR3 region: CASSQDEGTSRPVGRTGELFF. For the CDR3, the DNA is TGCGCCAGCAGCCAAGACGAGGGGACTAGCCGCCCGGTGGGAAGGACCGGGGAGCTGTTTTTT.

This rearrangement joins TRBV7-2 to TRBJ2-3, with TRBD2 identical over 7 bases. This CDR3 is built from 19 residues. The V segment lost 4 bases and the J segment 2 bases; nucleotides outside the gene matches: 18. Germline CDR1 is SGHTA and CDR2 is FQGNSA. As DNA, the CDR3 is TGTGCCAGCAGCTCCCTTTTTAGCCATGAGCGGGGCACCACAGATACGCAGTATTTT. The encoded protein is CASSSLFSHERGTTDTQYF.

This rearrangement joins TRBV28 to TRBJ1-1; TRBD1 matches 8 bases. The V gene end was trimmed by 1 base and the J gene end by 2 bases; junction bases not matched to a gene: 9. The germline gives CDR1 MDHEN, CDR2 SYDVKM. CDR3 length equals 17 residues. DNA for the CDR3: TGTGCCAGCAGTTTATCAGGGGGCGGGGTCCATAACACTGAAGCTTTCTTT. Its translation is CASSLSGGGVHNTEAFF.

This sequence joins TRBV6-1 and TRBJ1-1, with D possibly being TRBD1 (5 bases). CDR1 is MNHNS and CDR2 is SASEGT in the germline V gene. Trimming left V 7 bases short and J 5 bases short, with 14 bases between. The CDR3 runs to 13 residues. The CDR3 here is CASTGRVRTEAFF. In DNA, the CDR3 is TGTGCCAGCACCGGCAGGGTTAGAACTGAAGCTTTCTTT.

The chain combines TRBV19 with TRBJ1-5; weak D call: TRBD1 (6 bases). The V end was cut by 5 bases, the J end by 0 bases, with 20 bases between. CDR1 is LNHDA and CDR2 is SQIVND in the germline V gene (reference sequence). The CDR3 length is 18 residues. This chain's CDR3 is CASSPHTRQVNSNQPQHF. The CDR3 DNA reads as TGTGCCAGTAGTCCCCACACTCGACAGGTTAATAGCAATCAGCCCCAGCATTTT.

This clone was counted only a few times. V is TRBV27 and J is TRBJ2-3, with 11 bases lining up with TRBD2. Germline V gene lookup returns CDR1 MNHEY and CDR2 SMNVEV (reference sequence). V lost 6 bases to trimming and J lost 1 base; unmatched junction nucleotides: 3. This CDR3 contains 15 residues. CDR3 sequence reads: CASRRLAGRTDTQYF. The CDR3 DNA sequence: TGTGCCAGCAGGAGACTAGCGGGACGCACAGATACGCAGTATTTT.

This chain uses TRBV2 with TRBJ2-5; 12 bases align to TRBD2. CDR3 length equals 14 residues. The J segment lost 3 bases and the V segment lost 5 bases, leaving 1 base of the junction unmatched. Per germline, CDR1 SNHLY and CDR2 FYNNEI. The CDR3 region is CASSRTSGEETQYF. CDR3 nucleotide sequence: TGTGCCAGCAGTCGGACTAGCGGGGAAGAGACCCAGTACTTC. The whole variable domain, remainder taken from reference TRBV2 and TRBJ2-5, is EPEVTQTPSHQVTQMGQEVILRCVPISNHLYFYWYRQILGQKVEFLVSFYNNEISEKSEIFDDQFSVERPDGSNFTLKIRSTKLEDSAMYFCASSRTSGEETQYFGPGTRLLVL.

The V and J genes are TRBV6-4 and TRBJ2-2; the D gene is possibly TRBD2 (5 bases). Germline CDR1 is MRHNA and CDR2 is SNTAGT. The CDR3 contains 15 residues. The V end lost 3 bases, the J end lost 3 bases, and 11 bases lay between the germline ends. CDR3 DNA sequence: TGTGCCAGCAGTGAGGCAAGCGGATACACCGGGGAGCTGTTTTTT. This encodes CASSEASGYTGELFF.